This TCR beta chain was found in a study of CD8 T cells in ankylosing spondylitis (TCRdb year 2017). For the wider study: To find TCR variants linked to disease, the study profiled T cell receptor beta repertoires in ankylosing spondylitis patients and healthy donors. The whole study cohort included about a hundred healthy donors and some 27 ankylosing spondylitis patients. Peripheral blood was sampled, and synovial fluid was also collected from ankylosing spondylitis patients. Points the paper makes about the study in general: A TCR beta motif of several highly homologous amino acid variants appeared characteristic of blood from ankylosing spondylitis patients. Some TCR beta motif variants had previously been reported in synovial fluid and blood of reactive arthritis patients, which suggested common disease-initiation mechanisms. In peripheral blood, the disease-linked clones were found at relatively low frequencies and had a CD8+ phenotype. The disease-linked clones were reported to be significantly enriched in matched synovial fluid samples from ankylosing spondylitis patients.

Comments on this clonotype: Which antigen it targets is not known. No qualities accompany the bases; no much larger clone lies one base away.

According to the germline V gene (reference sequence), CDR1 reads SGHKS and CDR2 reads YYEKEE. Here V drops 4 bases and J drops 4 bases, and the junction holds 9 bases not matched to any gene. The CDR3 covers 15 residues, taking in both the cysteine and the phenylalanine. Just the 45-base CDR3 DNA is kept, in frame starting at base 1. This sample was sequenced with an Illumina HiSeq 2500. TCR beta libraries were prepared by quantitative 5'-RACE with molecular barcodes. The paper's data handling went like this. A new computational method based on a probabilistic model of VDJ rearrangement was used to identify disease-linked TCR variants. Clones were called with MiXCR by TCRdb after fastp trimmed the public reads at Q25, and only in-frame beta chains were retained. Rows are unified per CDR3 protein, each entry keeping the most common DNA and genes. V and J calls and clone size were set by TCRdb, not the authors. The sample data list about 700,000 distinct CDR3 sequences, and about 20% of these were observed just once. The ten largest clones capture roughly a fifth of the sample.

Sequenced material: blood, either unsorted or a sorted T cell fraction (not recorded which). This sequence uses TRBV5-5 and TRBJ1-2, with 8 bases in between that match TRBD1. The source of this sequence is a male donor with ankylosing spondylitis. The sequenced DNA is TGTGCCAGCAGCAGAGCAGGGGGCGAGGGCTATGGCTACACCTTC. Its protein is CASSRAGGEGYGYTF.